One and the same sample provided the 24 T cell receptor beta chains below, sequenced in a study of T cell clonality in common variable immunodeficiency. TCRdb keeps only in-frame clones here, not all; method: immunoSEQ multiplex PCR. The sample offers fewer than 50,000 clones and no singletons, the top ten holding 1.3% to 1.5%. Sample: peripheral blood mononuclear cells. Source of these receptors: a person between 18 and 75 years old in good health.

Many counts were recorded for this clone. The read ends 3 residues shy of where the CDR3 ends; the end is completed using the germline J gene. This sequence joins TRBV7-6 and TRBJ1-4; tentatively, D is TRBD1 (5 bases). V was trimmed by 1 base and J by 7 bases, leaving 13 bases between them. CDR1 and CDR2 from the germline V gene are SGHVS and FNYEAQ. The CDR3 extends over 15 amino acids. The sequenced part of the CDR3 DNA is TGTGCCAGCAGCTTAGGAGCGGGGAGGGGTGAAAAA. The encoded protein is CASSLGAGRGEK. The entire CDR3 protein reads CASSLGAGRGEKLFF.

CDR3 in amino acids: CSARDTTGGRYEQYF. The sequenced CDR3 bases are TGCAGTGCTAGAGATACGACAGGGGGCCGGTACGAG. The chain has TRBV20-1 and TRBJ2-7; TRBD1 matches 10 bases. The read ends 3 residues shy of where the CDR3 ends; the end is completed using the germline J gene. V lost 0 bases, J lost 4 bases, and 6 bases stayed unmatched. The germline CDR1 and CDR2 sequences are DFQATT and SNEGSKA (reference sequence). This CDR3 is 15 amino acids long.

This clone came up many times. The read finishes 3 residues shy of the CDR3 end, and the germline J gene is used to complete it. The rearrangement joins TRBV19 to TRBJ2-7; D is possibly TRBD1 or TRBD2 (5 bases each). Trimming pared 11 bases from V and 1 base from J, leaving 12 bases between. Germline lookup yields CDR1 LNHDA and CDR2 SQIVND (reference sequence). CDR3 length: 12 amino acids. CDR3 bases read: TGTGCCTCCGGGAAGGGGTCCTACGAG. Its protein is CASGKGSYE. The whole CDR3 protein reads CASGKGSYEQYF.

This clone was seen repeatedly, ten times or more. The CDR3 region is CASSGWGPNEKLFF. Incomplete CDR3 DNA: TGTGCCAGCAGTGGCTGGGGCCCCAATGAAAAA. The chain carries TRBV6-1 and TRBJ1-4, with a weak D call TRBD1 (5 bases). The CDR3 is cut off 3 residues early in the read; its end comes from the germline J gene. This CDR3 has 14 amino acids. Germline V lookup: CDR1 MNHNS, CDR2 SASEGT. The germline V and J ends were trimmed by 4 bases and 5 bases, with 11 bases remaining between them.

This clone turned up a few times. The CDR3 extends 3 residues past the end of the read, so its final part is completed from the germline J gene. The rearrangement joins TRBV10-2 to TRBJ1-5, with D tentatively TRBD1 (6 bases). Germline-derived CDR1 and CDR2 are WSHSY and SAAADI. Trimming shortened V by 0 bases and J by 0 bases, and 12 bases separated the two germline ends. This CDR3 has 17 residues. The CDR3 is CASSESGPGDSNQPQHF. The CDR3 bases that were read are TGCGCCAGCAGTGAGTCTGGGCCAGGGGATAGCAATCAGCCC.

In its sample, this clone was seen many times. The read comes to an end 3 residues before the CDR3 does, leaving the germline J gene to fill in the end. The V gene is TRBV28, the J gene TRBJ1-5; weak D call: TRBD1 (6 bases). Germline V CDR1 and CDR2: MDHEN, SYDVKM. The V end lost 9 bases, the J end lost 2 bases, and 8 bases lay between the germline ends. The CDR3 consists of 12 residues. The CDR3 spells CASGGGNQPQHF. CDR3 DNA (partial): TGTGCCAGTGGGGGCGGCAATCAGCCC.

This clone was recorded many times. The read finishes 3 residues shy of the CDR3 end, and the germline J gene is used to complete it. This chain uses TRBV5-1 with TRBJ2-6; 16 positions match TRBD2. In germline, CDR1 is SGHRS, CDR2 YFSETQ. V lost 4 bases and J lost 2; bases outside the gene matches: 6. The CDR3 is made up of 19 amino acids. The sequenced CDR3 bases are TGCGCCAGCAGCGAGGGACTAGCGGGAGGGCCGGCTGGGGCCAACGTC. Protein: CASSEGLAGGPAGANV. From start to end, the CDR3 is CASSEGLAGGPAGANVLTF.

This clone was detected many times. The CDR3 spells CATSREGGGNQPQYF. The sequenced CDR3 bases are TGTGCCACCAGCAGAGAGGGGGGAGGCAATCAGCCG. The chain uses TRBV15 and TRBJ2-3; perhaps TRBD2 as D (6 bases). The read finishes 3 residues shy of the CDR3 end, and the germline J gene is used to complete it. The length of the CDR3 is 15 residues. Germline CDR1 and CDR2: LNHNV and YYDKDF (reference sequence).

This clone appeared many times. With the read ending 3 residues before the CDR3 end, the germline J gene is used to fill in that end. J is TRBJ2-3 and V is TRBV30, with 9 bases aligning to TRBD2. Germline V lookup: CDR1 GTSNPN, CDR2 SVGIG (reference sequence). The CDR3 covers 15 residues. The CDR3 sequence is CAWSHRLAVQETQYF. The part of the CDR3 DNA that was read is TGTGCCTGGAGTCACAGACTAGCGGTACAAGAGACG.

This clone came up many times. The sequenced fragment ends 3 residues before the CDR3 boundary, so the rest is inferred from the germline J gene. The chain couples TRBV20-1 to TRBJ2-7, with 14 bases fitting TRBD2. Looked up from germline, CDR1 is DFQATT and CDR2 is SNEGSKA (reference sequence). This CDR3 comprises 13 residues. The trim removed 3 bases at V and 5 bases at J, leaving 0 bases unmatched. CDR3 DNA (partial): TGCAGTGCTAGGGGACTAGCGGGAGACGAG. Translation: CSARGLAGDE. The entire CDR3 protein reads CSARGLAGDEQYF.

This clone was recorded many times. The read stops 3 residues short of the end of the CDR3; the missing end is completed from the germline J gene. V usage is TRBV15 and J usage is TRBJ1-1; 7 nucleotides agree with TRBD1. CDR1 is LNHNV, CDR2 YYDKDF, per germline (reference sequence). The CDR3 consists of 15 residues. After removal of 0 bases from V and 6 bases from J, the junction contained 7 bases not matched to a gene. CDR3 region: CATSRDQGVVAEAFF. The sequenced CDR3 bases are TGTGCCACCAGCAGAGATCAGGGGGTGGTCGCTGAA.

This clone was seen at least ten times. The CDR3 protein is CASSSDMYEQYF. Incomplete CDR3 DNA: TGTGCCAGCAGTTCCGACATGTACGAG. The chain employs TRBV28 and TRBJ2-7, with D unclear. The observed sequence ends 3 residues before the CDR3 terminus, with the missing tail filled in from the germline J gene. The germline V gene encodes CDR1 MDHEN and CDR2 SYDVKM. V lost 4 bases and J 4 bases, leaving 8 bases between the germline ends. CDR3 length equals 12 residues.

This clone appeared many times. Coverage ceases 3 residues before the CDR3 finishes, and the germline J gene fills in the end. The chain links TRBV7-3 to TRBJ1-1, with 7 bases lining up with TRBD1. The CDR3 extends over 16 amino acids. Trimming took 1 base from V and 1 from J; bases not matched to a gene: 6. Germline V gene data show CDR1 as SGHTA and CDR2 as FQGTGA. The CDR3 loop is CASSLIGGSKNTEAFF. Partial CDR3 DNA: TGTGCCAGCAGCTTAATAGGGGGCTCAAAGAACACTGAA.

This clone has at least ten counts. The DNA ends 3 residues before the CDR3 does, and the rest of the CDR3 is filled in from the germline J gene. The chain carries TRBV12-3 or TRBV12-4 and TRBJ1-6, with TRBD1 matching 9 bases. V trimming: 5 bases; J trimming: 7 bases; junction bases outside the gene matches: 9. The CDR3 consists of 16 residues. CDR3 protein: CASSAPGQGHNSPLHF. CDR3 DNA (partial): TGTGCCAGCAGTGCGCCGGGACAGGGCCACAATTCACCC.

This clone came up many times. The sequence runs out 3 residues before the end of the CDR3; the remainder is reconstructed from the germline J gene. The chain combines TRBV20-1 with TRBJ1-5, with 9 bases lining up with TRBD1. This CDR3 has 15 amino acids. CDR1 and CDR2 (germline): DFQATT, SNEGSKA (reference sequence). V lost 1 base to trimming and J lost 5 bases; unmatched junction nucleotides: 6. CDR3 protein: CSARAPGQGYQPQHF. The sequenced part of the CDR3 DNA is TGCAGTGCTAGAGCCCCGGGACAGGGCTATCAGCCC.

This clone was picked up a small number of times. The read terminates 3 residues ahead of where the CDR3 ends, so the germline J gene completes it. The rearrangement uses TRBV11-2 and TRBJ2-2; D may be TRBD2 (5 bases). The germline V gene encodes CDR1 SGHAT and CDR2 FQNNGV. This CDR3 region has 15 residues. The part of the CDR3 DNA that was read is TGTGCCAGCAGGCCCCCGGGGATCCCTAATGAAAAG. Amino acids: CASRPPGIPNEK. The entire CDR3 sequence reads CASRPPGIPNEKLFF.

This clone occurred many times. The read gets to within 3 residues of the CDR3 end, and the germline J gene fills in the rest. The rearrangement uses TRBV6-2 or TRBV6-3 and TRBJ2-1, with D uncertain. The CDR3 is 14 residues long. Per germline, CDR1 MNHEY and CDR2 SVGEGT. V was shortened by 8 bases and J by 5 bases, with 16 bases between the two germline ends. The sequenced CDR3 bases are TGTGCCAGCGTTACGGGTCAATCCCACAATGAG. It translates to CASVTGQSHNE. The full CDR3 reads CASVTGQSHNEQFF.

In this sample, this clone turned up many times. The CDR3 goes on 3 residues after the read ends, and that part is filled in from the germline J gene. The chain uses TRBV10-1 and TRBJ2-7; TRBD2 agrees at 10 bases. This CDR3 region has 14 residues. Trimming removed 2 bases from V and 6 bases from J; junction bases left unmatched: 4. Looked up from germline, CDR1 is WNHNN and CDR2 is SYGVQD (reference sequence). The sequenced part of the CDR3 DNA is TGCGCCAGCAGTGAGGGGGGACTAGCGACCGAG. Translated: CASSEGGLATE. The complete CDR3 protein is CASSEGGLATEQYF.

Ten or more counts support this clone. The read halts 3 residues ahead of the CDR3 end, with the missing end drawn from the germline J gene. The chain recombines TRBV7-3 with TRBJ1-2; 9 positions match TRBD1. Looked up from germline, CDR1 is SGHTA and CDR2 is FQGTGA. CDR3 length equals 13 residues. CDR3 sequence reads: CASSLLDRGPYTF. The part of the CDR3 DNA that was read is TGTGCCAGCAGCTTATTGGACAGGGGCCCC.

This clone appeared many times. The read comes to an end 3 residues before the CDR3 does, leaving the germline J gene to fill in the end. This sequence joins TRBV7-9 and TRBJ2-3; 9 nucleotides match TRBD2. Losses at the gene ends were 6 bases for V and 6 bases for J; bases not matched to a gene: 10. The CDR3 has 15 residues. Germline V gene sequence: CDR1 SEHNR, CDR2 FQNEAQ (reference sequence). CDR3 in amino acids: CASSKPGLAEDTQYF. The sequenced CDR3 bases are TGTGCCAGCAGTAAACCGGGACTAGCTGAGGATACG.

Ten or more counts support this clone. The missing CDR3 end, 3 residues past where the read stops, is filled in from the germline J gene. The rearrangement links TRBV5-1 to TRBJ2-1; TRBD2 might be the D (5 bases). The germline CDR1 and CDR2 sequences are SGHRS and YFSETQ. This CDR3 is 15 amino acids long. The ends were cut back, 4 bases at V and 6 bases at J, with 17 bases in the middle. Incomplete CDR3 DNA: TGCGCCAGCAGCGGAACACTAGAGCTTGGCAATGAG. Translated: CASSGTLELGNE. The CDR3 in its entirety is CASSGTLELGNEQFF.

This clone was counted at least ten times. The CDR3 end falls 3 residues outside the read, so it is completed with the germline J gene. V usage is TRBV7-9 and J usage is TRBJ1-2, with D hard to call. Germline V gene sequence: CDR1 SEHNR, CDR2 FQNEAQ (reference sequence). V lost 1 base, J lost 4 bases, and 10 bases lay in between. The CDR3 loop spans 14 amino acids. The part of the CDR3 DNA that was read is TGTGCCAGCAGCTTAGGAGGCAATTCCTATGGC. This codes for CASSLGGNSYG. The entire CDR3 reads CASSLGGNSYGYTF.

This clone was counted many times. The read ends 3 residues shy of where the CDR3 ends; the end is completed using the germline J gene. This rearrangement joins TRBV30 to TRBJ1-6; D is perhaps TRBD1 (6 bases). The CDR3 loop spans 15 amino acids. Germline CDR1 is GTSNPN and CDR2 is SVGIG (reference sequence). The V and J ends lost 5 bases and 0 bases respectively, with 11 bases between them. The CDR3 protein is CAWADRSSYNSPLHF. Incomplete CDR3 DNA: TGTGCCTGGGCCGACAGGAGCTCCTATAATTCACCC.

This clone showed up just a few times. The CDR3 extends 3 residues past the end of the read, so its final part is completed from the germline J gene. The chain has TRBV18 and TRBJ1-1; tentative D call: TRBD1 (5 bases). The germline V gene has CDR1 KGHSH and CDR2 LQKENI. The length of the CDR3 is 15 residues. The germline V and J ends were trimmed by 3 bases and 4 bases, with 15 bases remaining between them. The covered CDR3 bases are TGTGCCAGCTCACCCCCCTTCGGGGGTGGCACTGAA. It is translated as CASSPPFGGGTE. The full CDR3 protein reads CASSPPFGGGTEAFF.